Each of the 11 T cell receptor beta chains below was sequenced from the same sample in a study of identical twins. TCRdb used MiXCR to reprocess the 5' RACE reads, holding one entry per CDR3 protein. The sample carries 350,000 to 600,000 distinct CDR3 sequences, 13% to 15% recorded once. These data were also reused for a study on yellow fever vaccine responses in identical twins.

Material for sequencing was CD4+ T cells sorted from blood. The receptors stem from a woman under 30 in good health.

The DNA of the CDR3 is TGTGCCAGCAGCTCCTCCCGGACTAGCATTCCTTACAATGAGCAGTTCTTC. Amino acid sequence: CASSSSRTSIPYNEQFF. The chain is built from TRBV7-9 and TRBJ2-1, with TRBD2 identical over 8 bases. The CDR3 is 17 residues long. J lost 4 bases, V lost 4 bases, and 12 bases had no gene match. Germline CDR1 reads SEHNR; CDR2 reads FQNEAQ (reference sequence).

The V and J genes are TRBV19 and TRBJ2-3, with TRBD1 identical over 10 bases. The CDR3 loop spans 14 amino acids. The trim removed 4 bases at V and 6 bases at J, leaving 4 bases unmatched. Germline lookup yields CDR1 LNHDA and CDR2 SQIVND (reference sequence). The CDR3 spells CASSRGQGFDTQYF. The CDR3, as DNA: TGTGCCAGTAGTAGGGGACAGGGGTTCGATACGCAGTATTTT.

This rearrangement joins TRBV5-1 to TRBJ2-6; TRBD1 is a possible D gene (6 bases). The CDR3 covers 14 residues. V was trimmed by 3 bases and J by 8 bases, leaving 12 bases between them. CDR1 is SGHRS and CDR2 is YFSETQ in the germline V gene. In nucleotides, the CDR3 is TGCGCCAGCAGCTGGGGGCAGGGAACCAACGTCCTGACTTTC. The encoded protein is CASSWGQGTNVLTF.

The gene calls are TRBV5-1 and TRBJ2-5; D is unresolved. The CDR3 spans 14 residues. Trimming stripped 1 base from V and 5 bases from J, with 12 bases between. Germline V CDR1 and CDR2: SGHRS, YFSETQ. CDR3 sequence: CASSLSAMGETQYF. The CDR3 DNA reads TGCGCCAGCAGCTTGAGCGCGATGGGGGAGACCCAGTACTTC.

This clonotype was counted at least ten times. J is TRBJ2-1 and V is TRBV15; tentative D call: TRBD2 (5 bases). Deletions cut 0 bases from V and 4 bases from J, with 10 bases between. The CDR3 sequence is 15 residues long. Germline V gives CDR1 LNHNV, CDR2 YYDKDF (reference sequence). The CDR3 DNA reads TGTGCCACCAGCAGAGAAACTAGAAATTACAATGAGCAGTTCTTC. Translated: CATSRETRNYNEQFF.

Only a few counts were recorded for this clonotype. This sequence joins TRBV4-3 and TRBJ2-7; weak D call: TRBD2 (6 bases). V lost 4 bases and J lost 7, with 20 bases in between. The CDR3 sequence is 15 residues long. Per germline, CDR1 LGHNA and CDR2 YSLEER. The CDR3, as DNA: TGCGCCAGCAGCCTGGACTATTTAGGGGATGTTGAGCAGTACTTC. This translates into CASSLDYLGDVEQYF.

V gene TRBV28 combines with J gene TRBJ2-7; 8 bases line up with TRBD1. Unmatched junction bases numbered 3, after V lost 2 bases and J lost 6 bases. Germline-derived CDR1 and CDR2 are MDHEN and SYDVKM. The CDR3 sequence is 13 residues long. Here the CDR3 DNA reads TGTGCCAGCAGTTTAGCTGGACAGGGCGAGCAGTACTTC. Protein sequence: CASSLAGQGEQYF.

The chain uses TRBV30 and TRBJ2-7; a weak D match, TRBD1 (5 bases). CDR1 is GTSNPN and CDR2 is SVGIG in the germline V gene (reference sequence). The CDR3 is 12 residues long. V dropped 7 bases and J dropped 12 bases, with 22 bases sitting between them. CDR3 region: CASGVSVGRSYF. The CDR3 DNA follows: TGTGCCTCCGGCGTAAGTGTGGGGCGGTCGTACTTC.

The chain has TRBV5-5 and TRBJ2-1, with D unresolved. The CDR3 runs 15 residues. Germline V lookup: CDR1 SGHKS, CDR2 YYEKEE (reference sequence). Trimming removed 3 bases from V and 0 bases from J, with 10 bases in between. CDR3 in DNA: TGTGCCAGCAGCTGGATTGACCGCTCCTACAATGAGCAGTTCTTC. Translation gives CASSWIDRSYNEQFF.

The V and J genes are TRBV12-3 or TRBV12-4 and TRBJ1-1; D remains unclear. The V gene lost 3 bases and the J gene lost 0 bases, with 14 bases spanning the gap. This CDR3 has 16 amino acids. The CDR3: CASSFSQLLMNTEAFF. As DNA, the CDR3 is TGTGCCAGCAGTTTTTCGCAACTACTTATGAACACTGAAGCTTTCTTT.

V gene TRBV20-1 combines with J gene TRBJ2-7; D ambiguous. The CDR3 spans 13 residues. The V gene lost 0 bases and the J gene lost 4 bases, with 10 bases spanning the gap. Germline V gene sequence: CDR1 DFQATT, CDR2 SNEGSKA (reference sequence). CDR3 sequence reads: CSAREGNHYEQYF. In nucleotides, the CDR3 is TGCAGTGCTAGAGAGGGAAACCATTACGAGCAGTACTTC.